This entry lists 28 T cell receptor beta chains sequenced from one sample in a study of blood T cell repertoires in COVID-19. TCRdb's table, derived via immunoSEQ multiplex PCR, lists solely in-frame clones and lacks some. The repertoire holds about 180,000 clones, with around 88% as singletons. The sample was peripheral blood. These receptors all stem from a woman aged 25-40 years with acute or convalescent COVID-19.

CDR3 loop: CASSGLGLAGNYEQYF. The CDR3 coding sequence is TGTGCCAGCAGTGGACTCGGACTAGCGGGGAACTACGAGCAGTACTTC. V and J are TRBV6-2 or TRBV6-3 and TRBJ2-7; 12 bases align to TRBD2. V lost 5 bases, J lost 3 bases, and 8 bases stayed unmatched. Germline assignment: CDR1 MNHEY and CDR2 SVGEGT. The CDR3 runs to 16 residues.

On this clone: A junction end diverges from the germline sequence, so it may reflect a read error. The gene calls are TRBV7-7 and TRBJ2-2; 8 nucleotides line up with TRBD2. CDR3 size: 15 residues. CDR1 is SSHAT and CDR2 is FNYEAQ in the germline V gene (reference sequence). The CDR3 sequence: CASSLAGRNTGELFF. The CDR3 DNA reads TGTGCTAGCAGCTTAGCGGGGAGGAACACCGGGGAGCTGTTTTTT.

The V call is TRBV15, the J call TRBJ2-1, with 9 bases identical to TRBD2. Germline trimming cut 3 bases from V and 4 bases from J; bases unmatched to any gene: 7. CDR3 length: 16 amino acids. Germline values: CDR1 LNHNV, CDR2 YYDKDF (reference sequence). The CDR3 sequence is CATSRAALAGYNEQFF. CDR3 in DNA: TGTGCCACCAGCAGGGCTGCCCTAGCGGGATACAATGAGCAGTTCTTC.

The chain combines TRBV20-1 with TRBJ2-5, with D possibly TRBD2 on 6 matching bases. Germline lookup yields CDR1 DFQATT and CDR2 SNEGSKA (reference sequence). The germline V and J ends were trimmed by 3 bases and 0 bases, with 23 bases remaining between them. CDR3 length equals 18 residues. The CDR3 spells CSASSGDGGMGDQETQYF. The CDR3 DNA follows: TGCAGTGCTAGTTCCGGGGATGGCGGGATGGGGGACCAAGAGACCCAGTACTTC.

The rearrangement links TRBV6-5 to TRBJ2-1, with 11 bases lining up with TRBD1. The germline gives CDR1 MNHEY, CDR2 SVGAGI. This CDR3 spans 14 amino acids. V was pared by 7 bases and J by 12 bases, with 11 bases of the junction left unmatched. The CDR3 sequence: CASTGTGGTQAQFF. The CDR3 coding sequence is TGTGCCAGCACCGGGACAGGGGGAACCCAAGCGCAGTTCTTC.

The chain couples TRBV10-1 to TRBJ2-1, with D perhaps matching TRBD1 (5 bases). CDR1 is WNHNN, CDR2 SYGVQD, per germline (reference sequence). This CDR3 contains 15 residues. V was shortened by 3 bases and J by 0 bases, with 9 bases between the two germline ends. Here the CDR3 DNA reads TGCGCCAGCAGTGAAGGGGCCAGCTCCTACAATGAGCAGTTCTTC. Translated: CASSEGASSYNEQFF.

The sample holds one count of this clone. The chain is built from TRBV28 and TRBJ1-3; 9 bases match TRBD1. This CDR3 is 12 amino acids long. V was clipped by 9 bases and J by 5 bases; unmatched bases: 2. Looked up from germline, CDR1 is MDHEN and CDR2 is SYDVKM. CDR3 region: CASGTGRNTIYF. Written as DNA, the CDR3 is TGTGCCAGTGGGACAGGGAGAAACACCATATATTTT. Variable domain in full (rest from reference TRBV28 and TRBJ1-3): DVKVTQSSRYLVKRTGEKVFLECVQDMDHENMFWYRQDPGLGLRLIYFSYDVKMKEKGDIPEGYSVSREKKERFSLILESASTNQTSMYLCASGTGRNTIYFGEGSWLTVV.

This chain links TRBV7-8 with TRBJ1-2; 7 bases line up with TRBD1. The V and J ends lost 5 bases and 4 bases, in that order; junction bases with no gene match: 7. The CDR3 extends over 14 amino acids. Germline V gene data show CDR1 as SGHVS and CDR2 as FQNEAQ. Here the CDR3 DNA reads TGTGCCAGCAGCCCGGCCCAGGGGGGCTATGGCTACACCTTC. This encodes CASSPAQGGYGYTF.

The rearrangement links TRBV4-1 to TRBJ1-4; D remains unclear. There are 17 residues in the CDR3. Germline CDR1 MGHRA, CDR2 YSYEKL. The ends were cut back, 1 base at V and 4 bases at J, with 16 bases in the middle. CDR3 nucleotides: TGCGCCAGCAGCCAAGTGGAGTTCTCTAGGAGTAATGAAAAACTGTTTTTT. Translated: CASSQVEFSRSNEKLFF.

The CDR3 bases are TGCGCCAGCAGCTTGGCCAAAGGACAGATGAACACTGAAGCTTTCTTT. Translated, it gives CASSLAKGQMNTEAFF. This rearrangement joins TRBV5-1 to TRBJ1-1, with D perhaps TRBD1 (6 bases). The CDR3 consists of 16 residues. The germline V gene has CDR1 SGHRS and CDR2 YFSETQ. Between the trimmed V and J ends, which lost 0 bases and 0 bases, there was a span of 12 bases.

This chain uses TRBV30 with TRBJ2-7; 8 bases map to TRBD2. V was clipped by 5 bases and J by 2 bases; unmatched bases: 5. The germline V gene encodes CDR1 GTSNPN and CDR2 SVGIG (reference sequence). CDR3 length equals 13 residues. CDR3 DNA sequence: TGTGCCTGGCGGGTAGCGGGGACCTACGAGCAGTACTTC. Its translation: CAWRVAGTYEQYF. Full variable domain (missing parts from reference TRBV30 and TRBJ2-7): SQTIHQWPATLVQPVGSPLSLECTVEGTSNPNLYWYRQAAGRGLQLLFYSVGIGQISSEVPQNLSASRPQDRQFILSSKKLLLSDSGFYLCAWRVAGTYEQYFGPGTRLTVT.

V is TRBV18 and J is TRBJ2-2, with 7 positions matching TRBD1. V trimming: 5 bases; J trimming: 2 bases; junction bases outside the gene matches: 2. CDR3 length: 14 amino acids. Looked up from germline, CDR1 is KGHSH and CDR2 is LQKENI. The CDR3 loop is CASSGTVNTGELFF. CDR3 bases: TGTGCCAGCTCAGGGACAGTAAACACCGGGGAGCTGTTTTTT.

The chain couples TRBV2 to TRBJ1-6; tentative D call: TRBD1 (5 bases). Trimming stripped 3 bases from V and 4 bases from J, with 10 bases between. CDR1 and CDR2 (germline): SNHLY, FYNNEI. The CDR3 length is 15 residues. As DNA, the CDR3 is TGTGCCAGCAGTGAGCGACAGTTATATAATTCACCCCTCCACTTT. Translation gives CASSERQLYNSPLHF.

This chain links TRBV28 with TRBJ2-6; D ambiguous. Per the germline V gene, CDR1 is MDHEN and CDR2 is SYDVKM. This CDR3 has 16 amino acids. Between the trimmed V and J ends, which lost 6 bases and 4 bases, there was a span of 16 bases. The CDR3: CASSPSGPAGANVLTF. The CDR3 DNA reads TGTGCCAGCAGCCCATCGGGTCCCGCCGGGGCCAACGTCCTGACTTTC. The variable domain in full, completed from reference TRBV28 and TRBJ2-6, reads DVKVTQSSRYLVKRTGEKVFLECVQDMDHENMFWYRQDPGLGLRLIYFSYDVKMKEKGDIPEGYSVSREKKERFSLILESASTNQTSMYLCASSPSGPAGANVLTFGAGSRLTVL.

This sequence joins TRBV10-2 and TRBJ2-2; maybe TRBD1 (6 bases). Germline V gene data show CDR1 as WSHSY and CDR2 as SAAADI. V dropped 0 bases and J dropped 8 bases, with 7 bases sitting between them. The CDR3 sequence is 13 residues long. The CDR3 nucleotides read TGCGCCAGCAGTGAGTCGACAGGTGGGGAGCTGTTTTTT. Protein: CASSESTGGELFF.

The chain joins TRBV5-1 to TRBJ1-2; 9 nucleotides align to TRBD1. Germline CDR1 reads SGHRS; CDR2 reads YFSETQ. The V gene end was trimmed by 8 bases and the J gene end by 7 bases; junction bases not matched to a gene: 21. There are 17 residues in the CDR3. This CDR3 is CARAPLLDRGAQTGYTF. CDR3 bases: TGCGCCAGAGCCCCGCTTCTCGACAGGGGGGCGCAGACTGGCTACACCTTC.

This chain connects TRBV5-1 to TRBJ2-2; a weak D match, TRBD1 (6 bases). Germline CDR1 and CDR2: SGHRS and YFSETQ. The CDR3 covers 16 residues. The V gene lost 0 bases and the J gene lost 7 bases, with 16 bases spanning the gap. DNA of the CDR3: TGCGCCAGCAGCTTGGTCCCGGGACACGAAAGCGGGGAGCTGTTTTTT. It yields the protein CASSLVPGHESGELFF. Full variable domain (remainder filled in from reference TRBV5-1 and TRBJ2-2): KAGVTQTPRYLIKTRGQQVTLSCSPISGHRSVSWYQQTPGQGLQFLFEYFSETQRNKGNFPGRFSGRQFSNSRSEMNVSTLELGDSALYLCASSLVPGHESGELFFGEGSRLTVL.

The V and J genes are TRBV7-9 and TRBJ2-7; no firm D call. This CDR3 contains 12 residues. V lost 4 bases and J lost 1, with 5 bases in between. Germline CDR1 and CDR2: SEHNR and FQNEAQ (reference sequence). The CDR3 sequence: CASSSLSYEQYF. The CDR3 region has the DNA TGTGCCAGCAGCTCACTTTCCTACGAGCAGTACTTC.

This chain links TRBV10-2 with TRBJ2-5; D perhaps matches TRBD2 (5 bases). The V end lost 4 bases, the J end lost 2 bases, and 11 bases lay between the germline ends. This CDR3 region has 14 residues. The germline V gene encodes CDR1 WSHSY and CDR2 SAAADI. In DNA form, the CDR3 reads TGCGCCAGCAGTGCCGTCGGACTGCAAGAGACCCAGTACTTC. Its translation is CASSAVGLQETQYF.

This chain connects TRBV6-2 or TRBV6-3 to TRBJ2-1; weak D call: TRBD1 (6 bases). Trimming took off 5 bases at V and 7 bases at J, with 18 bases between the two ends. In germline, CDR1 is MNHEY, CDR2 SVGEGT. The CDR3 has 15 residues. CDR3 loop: CASSLIGGLRNEQFF. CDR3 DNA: TGTGCCAGCAGTCTTATTGGGGGCCTGAGGAATGAGCAGTTCTTC.

This CDR3 reads CATSREAGGIGELFF. CDR3 DNA sequence: TGTGCCACCAGCAGAGAGGCAGGGGGGATAGGGGAGCTGTTTTTT. The chain combines TRBV15 with TRBJ2-2; D might be TRBD1 (7 bases). Germline V gene lookup returns CDR1 LNHNV and CDR2 YYDKDF (reference sequence). V dropped 0 bases and J dropped 8 bases, with 13 bases sitting between them. The CDR3 extends over 15 amino acids.

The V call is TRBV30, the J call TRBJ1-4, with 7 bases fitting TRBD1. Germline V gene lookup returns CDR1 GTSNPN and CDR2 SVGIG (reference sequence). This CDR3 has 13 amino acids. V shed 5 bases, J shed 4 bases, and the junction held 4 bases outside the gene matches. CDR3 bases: TGTGCCTGGGAGACAGGGAATAATGAAAAACTGTTTTTT. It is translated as CAWETGNNEKLFF. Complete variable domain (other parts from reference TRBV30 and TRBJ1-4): SQTIHQWPATLVQPVGSPLSLECTVEGTSNPNLYWYRQAAGRGLQLLFYSVGIGQISSEVPQNLSASRPQDRQFILSSKKLLLSDSGFYLCAWETGNNEKLFFGSGTQLSVL.

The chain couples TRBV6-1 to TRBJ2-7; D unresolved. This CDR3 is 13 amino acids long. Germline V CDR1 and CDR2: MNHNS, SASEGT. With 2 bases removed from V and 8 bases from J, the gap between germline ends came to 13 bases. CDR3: CASSENPGFKQYF. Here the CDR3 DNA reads TGTGCCAGCAGTGAAAATCCTGGCTTCAAGCAGTACTTC.

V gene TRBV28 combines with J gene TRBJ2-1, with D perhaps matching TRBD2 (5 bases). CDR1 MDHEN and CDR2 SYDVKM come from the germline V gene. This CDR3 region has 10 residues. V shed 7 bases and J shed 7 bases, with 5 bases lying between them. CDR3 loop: CASTGNEQFF. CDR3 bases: TGTGCCAGCACGGGGAATGAGCAGTTCTTC.

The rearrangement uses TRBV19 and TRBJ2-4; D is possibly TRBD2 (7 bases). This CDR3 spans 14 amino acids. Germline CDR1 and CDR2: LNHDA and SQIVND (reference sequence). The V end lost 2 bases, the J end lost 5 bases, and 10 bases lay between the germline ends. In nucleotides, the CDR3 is TGTGCCAGTAGTATACGGGGGGCTGAAAACATTCAGTACTTC. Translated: CASSIRGAENIQYF.

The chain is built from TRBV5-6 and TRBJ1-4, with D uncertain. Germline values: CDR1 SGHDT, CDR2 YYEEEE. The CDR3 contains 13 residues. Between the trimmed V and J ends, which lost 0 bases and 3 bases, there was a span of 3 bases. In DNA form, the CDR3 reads TGTGCCAGCAGCTTGGTAGCTAATGAAAAACTGTTTTTT. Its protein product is CASSLVANEKLFF.

The CDR3 DNA sequence: TGCGCCACCTCCCCTGTCGCGGTTAACTATGGCTACACCTTC. Residues: CATSPVAVNYGYTF. This sequence joins TRBV5-1 and TRBJ1-2, with no clear D. The CDR3 has 14 residues. CDR1 and CDR2 (germline): SGHRS, YFSETQ. Between the trimmed V and J ends, which lost 9 bases and 1 base, there was a span of 16 bases.

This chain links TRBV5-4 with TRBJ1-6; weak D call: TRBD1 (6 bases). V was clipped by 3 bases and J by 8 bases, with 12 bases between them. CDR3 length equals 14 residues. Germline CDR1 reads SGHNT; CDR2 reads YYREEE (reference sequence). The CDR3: CASSYRDTHSPLHF. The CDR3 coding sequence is TGTGCCAGCAGCTACCGGGACACTCATTCACCCCTCCACTTT.